Detailed here is one T cell receptor beta chain. Germline CDR1 reads SGHAT; CDR2 reads FQNNGV. The CDR3 extends over 16 amino acids. With V trimmed by 1 base and J by 4 bases, 6 bases remained unmatched. These data belong to a study of blood T cell repertoires in COVID-19. TCRdb's copy holds only in-frame clones and misses some; the assay was immunoSEQ multiplex PCR. The data contain hundreds of thousands of clones, roughly 90% of them singletons. Sequencing was performed on PBMCs or T cells enriched from blood (not recorded which). The chain carries TRBV11-2 and TRBJ2-1; 8 nucleotides line up with TRBD2. The origin of this receptor is a woman younger than 30 with acute COVID-19. The CDR3 nucleotides are TGTGCCAGCAGCTTAGTGAATAGCGGGGAGTACAATGAGCAGTTCTTC. Its translation is CASSLVNSGEYNEQFF.